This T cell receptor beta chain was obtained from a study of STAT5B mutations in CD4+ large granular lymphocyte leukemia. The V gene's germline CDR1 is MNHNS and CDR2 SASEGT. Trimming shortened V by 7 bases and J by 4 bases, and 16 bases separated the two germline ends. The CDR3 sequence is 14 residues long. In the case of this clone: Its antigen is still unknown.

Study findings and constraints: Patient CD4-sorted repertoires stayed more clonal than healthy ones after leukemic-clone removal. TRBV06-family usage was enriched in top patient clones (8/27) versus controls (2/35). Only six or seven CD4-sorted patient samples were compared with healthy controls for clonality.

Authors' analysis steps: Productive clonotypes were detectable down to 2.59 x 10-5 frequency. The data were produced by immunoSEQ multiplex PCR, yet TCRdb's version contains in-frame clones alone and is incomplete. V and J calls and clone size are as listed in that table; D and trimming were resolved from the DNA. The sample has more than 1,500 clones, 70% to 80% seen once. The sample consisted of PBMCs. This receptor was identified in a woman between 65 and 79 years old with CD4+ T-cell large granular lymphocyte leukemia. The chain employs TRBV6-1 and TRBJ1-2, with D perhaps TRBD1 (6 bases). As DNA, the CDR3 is TGTGCCAGCACCAGGACAGTCGAGGGCTATGGCTACACCTTC. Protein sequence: CASTRTVEGYGYTF.